Listed below are T cell receptor beta chains from one sample, sequenced in a study of cytomegalovirus exposure and HLA in healthy donors. This table comes from immunoSEQ multiplex PCR, and its TCRdb copy is limited to in-frame clones, with some not included. Here the sample spans some 170,000 clones, roughly 80% being singletons. The sample taken for sequencing was PBMCs. The receptors derive from a man in his forties in good health and CMV-seronegative. Both conserved end residues are part of each CDR3. The order of the fields is CDR3 protein, V gene, J gene, clone size. Clone size appears in some rows only: once, few, many, or a class for an expanded clone.

CDR3: CASTGHTYEQYF
V: TRBV6-1
J: TRBJ2-7
size: .

CDR3: CASRRLAGLGDTQYF
V: TRBV2
J: TRBJ2-3
size: .

CDR3: CASSPDRGLNQPQHF
V: TRBV2
J: TRBJ1-5
size: .

CDR3: CASSILGRENYEQYF
V: TRBV5-6
J: TRBJ2-7
size: once

CDR3: CASSLVREETQYF
V: TRBV5-4
J: TRBJ2-5
size: once

CDR3: CASSIDPTGNYGYTF
V: TRBV19
J: TRBJ1-2
size: .

CDR3: CASSLRGTGELFF
V: TRBV27
J: TRBJ2-2
size: once

CDR3: CASRALNEQFF
V: TRBV2
J: TRBJ2-1
size: .

CDR3: CASSPGSSGRFGGYTF
V: TRBV5-4
J: TRBJ1-2
size: .

CDR3: CASSQSIGSVAGAYYEQYF
V: TRBV23-1
J: TRBJ2-7
size: few

CDR3: CASSIATGEKLFF
V: TRBV19
J: TRBJ1-4
size: .

CDR3: CASSTDGGINEKLFF
V: TRBV5-1
J: TRBJ1-4
size: .

CDR3: CASGTGYTGELFF
V: TRBV7-8
J: TRBJ2-2
size: .

CDR3: CASSQVGYNEQFF
V: TRBV4-3
J: TRBJ2-1
size: few

CDR3: CASSQFGNEKLFF
V: TRBV6-5
J: TRBJ1-4
size: .

CDR3: CASSPAGAGNTIYF
V: TRBV28
J: TRBJ1-3
size: .

CDR3: CASSRLGPSKNIQYF
V: TRBV7-9
J: TRBJ2-4
size: .

CDR3: CASSFAVGNTIYF
V: TRBV7-9
J: TRBJ1-3
size: .

CDR3: CARSSPGEGDYYGYTF
V: TRBV5-3
J: TRBJ1-2
size: .

CDR3: CASSLGGGAPDTQYF
V: TRBV5-5
J: TRBJ2-3
size: few

CDR3: CASSEGGAGADTQYF
V: TRBV6-4
J: TRBJ2-3
size: few

CDR3: CASSHGGGLDSPLHF
V: TRBV7-6
J: TRBJ1-6
size: .

CDR3: CAWSLRGTNEKLFF
V: TRBV30
J: TRBJ1-4
size: .

CDR3: CASSPRDWKVTGELFF
V: TRBV7-9
J: TRBJ2-2
size: .

CDR3: CASRLAGGPDTQYF
V: TRBV28
J: TRBJ2-3
size: few